The 2 T cell receptor beta chains presented below share a single source sample, sequenced in a study of T cell repertoires in cytomegalovirus infection. TCRdb reprocessed the reads via MiXCR and lists one record per CDR3 protein. This sample has about 770,000 distinct CDR3 sequences, with almost 30% found just once. For these receptors, no antigen is known. The material was cultured CD8+ T cells from PBMCs, obtained from culture after CMV antigen stimulation. Receptor source: a human donor in good health (CMV status not recorded). Some clones in this sample may be carry-over from other donors' samples.

The chain links TRBV28 to TRBJ2-2; TRBD2 is a possible D gene (6 bases). The CDR3 consists of 14 residues. Germline V CDR1 and CDR2: MDHEN, SYDVKM. Trimming pared 5 bases from V and 4 bases from J, leaving 11 bases between. The CDR3: CASSPTSPTGELFF. The CDR3 DNA follows: TGTGCCAGCAGTCCGACTAGTCCCACCGGGGAGCTGTTTTTT.

The J gene is TRBJ2-1, the V gene TRBV10-3; TRBD2 matches 7 bases. This CDR3 has 12 residues. From germline, CDR1 is ENHRY and CDR2 SYGVKD. CDR3 nucleotide sequence: TGTCCCGGGGGGACCAGGAGGAGTGAGCAGTTCTTC. Protein: CPGGTRRSEQFF.